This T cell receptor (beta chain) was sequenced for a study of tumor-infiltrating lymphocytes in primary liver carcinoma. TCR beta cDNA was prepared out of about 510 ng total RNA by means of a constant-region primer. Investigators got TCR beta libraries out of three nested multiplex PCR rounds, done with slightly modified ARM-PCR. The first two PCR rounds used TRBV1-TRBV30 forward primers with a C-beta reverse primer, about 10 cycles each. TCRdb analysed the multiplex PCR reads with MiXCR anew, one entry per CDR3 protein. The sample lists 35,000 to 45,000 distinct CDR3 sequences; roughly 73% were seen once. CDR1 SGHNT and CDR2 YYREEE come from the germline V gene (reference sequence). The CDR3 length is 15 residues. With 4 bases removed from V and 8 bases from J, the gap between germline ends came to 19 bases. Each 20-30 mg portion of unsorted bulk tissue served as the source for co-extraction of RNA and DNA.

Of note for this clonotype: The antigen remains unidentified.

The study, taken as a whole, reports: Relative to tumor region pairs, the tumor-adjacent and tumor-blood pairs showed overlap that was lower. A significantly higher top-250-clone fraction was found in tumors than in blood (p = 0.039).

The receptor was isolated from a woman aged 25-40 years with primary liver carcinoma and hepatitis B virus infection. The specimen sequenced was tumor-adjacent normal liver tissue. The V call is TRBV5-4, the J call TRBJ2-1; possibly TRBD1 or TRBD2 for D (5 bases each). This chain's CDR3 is CASSPEGRDLYEQFF. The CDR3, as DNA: TGTGCCAGCAGCCCAGAGGGGAGAGACCTTTATGAGCAGTTCTTC.